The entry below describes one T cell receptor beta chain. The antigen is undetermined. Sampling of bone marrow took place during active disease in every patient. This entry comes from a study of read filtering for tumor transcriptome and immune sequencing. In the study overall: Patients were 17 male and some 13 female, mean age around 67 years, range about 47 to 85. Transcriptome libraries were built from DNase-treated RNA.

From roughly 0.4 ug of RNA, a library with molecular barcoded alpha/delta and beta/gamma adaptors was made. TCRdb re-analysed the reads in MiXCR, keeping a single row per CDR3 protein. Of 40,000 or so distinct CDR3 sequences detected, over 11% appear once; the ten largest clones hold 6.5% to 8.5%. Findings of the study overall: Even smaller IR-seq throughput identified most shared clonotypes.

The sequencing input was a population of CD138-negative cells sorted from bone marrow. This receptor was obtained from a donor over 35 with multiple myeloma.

The CDR3 sequence is CSAPQGGGTYTDTQYF. CDR3 DNA sequence: TGCAGTGCTCCTCAGGGCGGGGGGACCTACACAGATACGCAGTATTTT. The genes are TRBV20-1 and TRBJ2-3; 8 bases fit TRBD2. V shed 5 bases, J shed 2 bases, and the junction held 12 bases outside the gene matches. Germline CDR1 DFQATT, CDR2 SNEGSKA (reference sequence). The CDR3 runs 16 residues.